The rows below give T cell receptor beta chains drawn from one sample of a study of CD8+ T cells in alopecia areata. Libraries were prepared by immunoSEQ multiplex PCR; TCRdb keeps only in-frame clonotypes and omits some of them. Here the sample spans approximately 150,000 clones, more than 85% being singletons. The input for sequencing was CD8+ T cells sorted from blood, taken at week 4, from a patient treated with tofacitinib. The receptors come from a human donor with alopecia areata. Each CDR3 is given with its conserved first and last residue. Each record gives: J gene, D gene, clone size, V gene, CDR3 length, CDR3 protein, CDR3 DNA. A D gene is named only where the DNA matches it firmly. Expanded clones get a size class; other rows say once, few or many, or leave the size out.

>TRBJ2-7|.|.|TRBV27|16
CASTLRPGSPTYEQYF
TGTGCCAGCACTCTCCGTCCGGGGAGCCCAACCTACGAGCAGTACTTC
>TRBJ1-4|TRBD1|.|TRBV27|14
CASSSGQGIEKLFF
TGTGCCAGCAGTTCCGGACAGGGTATTGAAAAACTGTTTTTT
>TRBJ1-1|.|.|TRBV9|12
CASSLGTDEAFF
TGTGCCAGCAGCCTAGGGACGGATGAAGCTTTCTTT
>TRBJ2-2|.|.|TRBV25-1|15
CASSGGGANTGELFF
TGTGCCAGCTCAGGAGGGGGCGCAAACACCGGGGAGCTGTTTTTT
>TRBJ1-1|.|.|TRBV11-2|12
CASSLRDTEAFF
TGTGCCAGCAGCTTGAGGGATACTGAAGCTTTCTTT
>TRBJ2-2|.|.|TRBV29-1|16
CSVESGQTFNTGELFF
TGCAGCGTTGAATCCGGTCAGACTTTTAACACCGGGGAGCTGTTTTTT
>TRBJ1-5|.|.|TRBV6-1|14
CASLSGSSNQPQHF
TGTGCCAGCCTATCGGGCAGTAGCAATCAGCCCCAGCATTTT
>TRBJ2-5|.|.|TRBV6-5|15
CASSTRAGIQETQYF
TGTGCCAGCAGCACACGAGCGGGCATCCAAGAGACCCAGTACTTC
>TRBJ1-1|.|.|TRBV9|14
CASRQPLGRTEAFF
TGTGCCAGCAGACAACCCCTGGGAAGGACTGAAGCTTTCTTT
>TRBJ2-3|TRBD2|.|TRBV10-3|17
CAISEPGLAGDSDTQYF
TGTGCCATCAGTGAGCCGGGACTAGCGGGAGACTCAGATACGCAGTATTTT
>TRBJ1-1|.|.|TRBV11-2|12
CASSPAGTEAFF
TGTGCCAGCAGCCCCGCTGGGACTGAAGCTTTCTTT
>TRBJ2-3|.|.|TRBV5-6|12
CASSPGTDTQYF
TGTGCCAGCAGCCCCGGGACAGATACGCAGTATTTT
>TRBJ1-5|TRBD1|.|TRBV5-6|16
CASSPSTGRSNQPQHF
TGTGCCAGCAGCCCGTCGACAGGGAGGAGCAATCAGCCCCAGCATTTT
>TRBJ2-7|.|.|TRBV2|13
CASMVDLSYEQYF
TGTGCCAGCATGGTGGACCTCTCCTACGAGCAGTACTTC
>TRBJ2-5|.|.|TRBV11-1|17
CASSPEGGIKYQETQYF
TGTGCCAGCAGCCCTGAGGGGGGAATTAAGTACCAAGAGACCCAGTACTTC
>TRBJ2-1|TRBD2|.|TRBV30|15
CAWRVLAGGHNEQFF
TGTGCCTGGAGGGTACTAGCGGGAGGCCACAATGAGCAGTTCTTC
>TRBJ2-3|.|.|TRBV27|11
CASSLADTQYF
TGTGCCAGCAGTTTAGCAGATACGCAGTATTTT
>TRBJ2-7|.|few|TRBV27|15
CASSNSLDGTHEQYF
TGTGCCAGCAGTAACTCCCTGGATGGGACACACGAGCAGTACTTC
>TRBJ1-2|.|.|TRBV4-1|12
CASSQAGGRYTF
TGCGCCAGCAGCCAAGCGGGTGGGCGCTACACCTTC
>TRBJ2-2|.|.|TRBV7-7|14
CASSTDTYTGELFF
TGTGCCAGCAGCACCGACACATACACCGGGGAGCTGTTTTTT
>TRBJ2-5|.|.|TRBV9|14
CASSVAGGQETQYF
TGTGCCAGCAGCGTAGCGGGCGGCCAAGAGACCCAGTACTTC
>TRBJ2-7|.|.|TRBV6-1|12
CASNGDSYEQYF
TGTGCCAGCAACGGAGACTCCTACGAGCAGTACTTC
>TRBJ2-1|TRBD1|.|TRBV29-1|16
CSVEGHADRSYNEQFF
TGCAGCGTTGAAGGGCATGCGGACAGGAGCTACAATGAGCAGTTCTTC
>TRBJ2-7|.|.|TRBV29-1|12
CSVEGYAYEQYF
TGCAGCGTTGAAGGTTACGCCTACGAGCAGTACTTC
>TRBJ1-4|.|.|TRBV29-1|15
CSVEGTGAGNEKLFF
TGCAGCGTTGAAGGGACGGGGGCTGGGAATGAAAAACTGTTTTTT
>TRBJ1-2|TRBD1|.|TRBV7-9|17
CASSTSGTGFTNYGYTF
TGTGCCAGCAGCACATCCGGGACAGGGTTTACTAACTATGGCTACACCTTC
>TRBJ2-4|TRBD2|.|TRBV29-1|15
CSVAGGVRENSIQYF
TGCAGCGTTGCGGGAGGGGTGAGGGAGAACAGTATTCAGTACTTC
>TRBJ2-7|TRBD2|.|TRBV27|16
CASSFLAGDSHYEQYF
TGTGCCAGCAGTTTCCTGGCGGGAGACAGTCACTACGAGCAGTACTTC
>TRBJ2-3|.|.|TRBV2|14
CASTYYPSTDTQYF
TGTGCCAGCACCTATTACCCTAGCACAGATACGCAGTATTTT
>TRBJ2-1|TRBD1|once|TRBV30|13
CAWSLGQGDEQFF
TGTGCCTGGAGTCTCGGACAGGGGGATGAGCAGTTCTTC
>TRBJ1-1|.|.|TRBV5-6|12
CASSLVGTEAFF
TGTGCCAGCAGCTTGGTGGGGACTGAAGCTTTCTTT
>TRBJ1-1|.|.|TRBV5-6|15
CASSDGGGAGTEAFF
TGTGCCAGCAGCGACGGTGGGGGCGCGGGCACTGAAGCTTTCTTT
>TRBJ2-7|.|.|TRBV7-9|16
CASSSTGTGLSYEQYF
TGTGCCAGCAGCTCCACAGGAACGGGCCTCTCCTACGAGCAGTACTTC
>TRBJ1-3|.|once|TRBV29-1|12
CSVRDSGNTIYF
TGCAGCGTGAGGGATTCGGGAAACACCATATATTTT
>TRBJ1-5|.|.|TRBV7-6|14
CASSLGSGNQPQHF
TGTGCCAGCAGCTTAGGGTCCGGCAATCAGCCCCAGCATTTT
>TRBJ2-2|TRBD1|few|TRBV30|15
CAWTTGGANTGELFF
TGTGCCTGGACAACAGGGGGCGCGAACACCGGGGAGCTGTTTTTT
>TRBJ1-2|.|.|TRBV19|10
CASAQNGYTF
TGTGCCAGTGCCCAAAATGGCTACACCTTC
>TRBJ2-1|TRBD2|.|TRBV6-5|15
CASINRVAGGDEQFF
TGTGCCAGCATCAACCGGGTAGCGGGGGGGGATGAGCAGTTCTTC
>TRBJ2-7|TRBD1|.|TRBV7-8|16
CASSSPGGQGTYEQYF
TGTGCCAGCAGCTCGCCTGGAGGACAGGGGACCTACGAGCAGTACTTC
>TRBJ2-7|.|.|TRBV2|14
CASSPGRGVGEQYF
TGTGCCAGCAGTCCCGGCAGGGGAGTCGGCGAGCAGTACTTC
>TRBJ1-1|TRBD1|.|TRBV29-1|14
CSVGTGVLNTEAFF
TGCAGCGTCGGGACAGGAGTTCTGAACACTGAAGCTTTCTTT
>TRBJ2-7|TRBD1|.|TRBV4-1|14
CASSTWTGSYEQYF
TGCGCCAGCAGCACTTGGACAGGGTCCTACGAGCAGTACTTC
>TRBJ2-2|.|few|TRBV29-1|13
CSVVDGNTGELFF
TGCAGCGTCGTGGACGGAAACACCGGGGAGCTGTTTTTT
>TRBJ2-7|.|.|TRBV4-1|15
CASSQDSGPYYEQYF
TGCGCCAGCAGCCAAGATTCCGGACCGTACTACGAGCAGTACTTC
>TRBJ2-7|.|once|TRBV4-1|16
CASSQDWGQPTYEQYF
TGCGCCAGCAGCCAAGATTGGGGACAACCCACCTACGAGCAGTACTTC
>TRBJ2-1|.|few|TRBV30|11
CAWSQTNEQFF
TGTGCCTGGAGTCAGACGAATGAGCAGTTCTTC
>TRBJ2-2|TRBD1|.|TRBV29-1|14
CSAMDRARTGELFF
TGCAGCGCAATGGACAGGGCAAGAACCGGGGAGCTGTTTTTT
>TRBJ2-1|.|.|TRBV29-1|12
CSVPTRVDEQFF
TGCAGCGTTCCCACCCGAGTCGATGAGCAGTTCTTC
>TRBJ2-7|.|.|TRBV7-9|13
CASSLPPHYEQYF
TGTGCCAGCAGCCTACCCCCCCACTACGAGCAGTACTTC
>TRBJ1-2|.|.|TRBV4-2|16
CASSQFTVYSNYGYTF
TGTGCCAGCAGCCAATTTACTGTGTACTCGAACTATGGCTACACCTTC
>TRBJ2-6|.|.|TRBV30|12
CAWSGGANVLTF
TGTGCCTGGAGTGGAGGGGCCAACGTCCTGACTTTC
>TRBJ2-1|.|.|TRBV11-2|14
CASSFRSSYNEQFF
TGTGCCAGCAGCTTCAGATCCTCCTACAATGAGCAGTTCTTC
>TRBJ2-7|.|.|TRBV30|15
CAWSDSGGAAYEQYF
TGTGCCTGGAGCGACTCAGGTGGGGCCGCCTACGAGCAGTACTTC
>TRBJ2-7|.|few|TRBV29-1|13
CSVLTGEAREQYF
TGCAGCGTCCTCACAGGAGAGGCTCGCGAGCAGTACTTC
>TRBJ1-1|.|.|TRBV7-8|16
CASSSVWRGVNTEAFF
TGTGCCAGCAGCTCAGTTTGGAGGGGGGTGAACACTGAAGCTTTCTTT
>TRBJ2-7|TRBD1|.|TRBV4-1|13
CASSPGQSYEQYF
TGCGCCAGCAGCCCGGGACAGAGCTACGAGCAGTACTTC
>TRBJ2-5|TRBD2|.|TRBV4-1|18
CASSLRLAGGPSQETQYF
TGCGCCAGCAGCCTACGACTAGCGGGAGGGCCCTCTCAAGAGACCCAGTACTTC
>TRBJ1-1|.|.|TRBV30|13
CAWSVGGGAEAFF
TGTGCCTGGAGTGTAGGAGGGGGAGCTGAAGCTTTCTTT